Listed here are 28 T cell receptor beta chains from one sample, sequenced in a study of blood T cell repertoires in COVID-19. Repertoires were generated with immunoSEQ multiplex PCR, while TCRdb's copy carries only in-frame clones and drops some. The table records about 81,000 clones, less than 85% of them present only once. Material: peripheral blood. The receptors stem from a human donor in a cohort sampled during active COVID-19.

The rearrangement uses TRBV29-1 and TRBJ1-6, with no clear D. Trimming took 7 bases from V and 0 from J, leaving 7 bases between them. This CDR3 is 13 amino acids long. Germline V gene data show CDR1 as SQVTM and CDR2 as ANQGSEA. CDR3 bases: TGCAGCGCTGCGAGCTCCTATAATTCACCCCTCCACTTT. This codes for CSAASSYNSPLHF.

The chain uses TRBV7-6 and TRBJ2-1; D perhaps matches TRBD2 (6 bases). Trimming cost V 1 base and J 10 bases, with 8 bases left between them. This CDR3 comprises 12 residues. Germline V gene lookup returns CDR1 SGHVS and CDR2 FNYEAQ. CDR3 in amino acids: CASSLGGEEQFF. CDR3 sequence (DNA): TGTGCCAGCAGCTTAGGGGGGGAGGAGCAGTTCTTC.

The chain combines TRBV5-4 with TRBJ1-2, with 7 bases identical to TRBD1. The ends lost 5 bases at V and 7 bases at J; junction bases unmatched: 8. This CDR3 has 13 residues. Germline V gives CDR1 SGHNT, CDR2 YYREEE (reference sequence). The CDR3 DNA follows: TGTGCCAGCAGTCAAACGACAGGGAGTGGCTACACCTTC. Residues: CASSQTTGSGYTF.

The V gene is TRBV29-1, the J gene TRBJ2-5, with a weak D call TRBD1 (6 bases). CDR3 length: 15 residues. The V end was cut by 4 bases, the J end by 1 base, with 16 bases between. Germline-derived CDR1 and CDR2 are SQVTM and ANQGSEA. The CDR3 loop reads CSVARGRGGQETQYF. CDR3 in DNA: TGCAGCGTTGCCCGCGGCAGGGGCGGCCAAGAGACCCAGTACTTC.

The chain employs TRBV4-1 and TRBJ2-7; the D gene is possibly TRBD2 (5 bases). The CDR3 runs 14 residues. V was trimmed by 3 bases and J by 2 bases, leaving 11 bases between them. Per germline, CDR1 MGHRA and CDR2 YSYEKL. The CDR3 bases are TGCGCCAGCAGCCATGCCGGGGTGACCTACGAGCAGTACTTC. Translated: CASSHAGVTYEQYF.

The CDR3 coding sequence is TGTGCCAGCAGTGAACGGGCTGGGGCCAACGTCCTGACTTTC. It specifies CASSERAGANVLTF. The genes are TRBV2 and TRBJ2-6; D uncertain. Trimming cost V 2 bases and J 2 bases, with 4 bases left between them. Per germline, CDR1 SNHLY and CDR2 FYNNEI. This CDR3 is built from 14 residues.

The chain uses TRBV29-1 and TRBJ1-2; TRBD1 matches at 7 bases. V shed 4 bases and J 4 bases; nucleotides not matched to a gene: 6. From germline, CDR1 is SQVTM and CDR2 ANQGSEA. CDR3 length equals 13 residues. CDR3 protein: CSVAQGVPYGYTF. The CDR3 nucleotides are TGCAGCGTTGCTCAGGGGGTCCCCTATGGCTACACCTTC.

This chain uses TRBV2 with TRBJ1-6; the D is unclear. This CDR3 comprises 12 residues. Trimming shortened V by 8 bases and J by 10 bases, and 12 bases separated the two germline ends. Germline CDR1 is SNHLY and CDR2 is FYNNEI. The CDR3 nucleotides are TGTGCCAGCCTACGGGTCAACTCACCCCTCCACTTT. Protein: CASLRVNSPLHF.

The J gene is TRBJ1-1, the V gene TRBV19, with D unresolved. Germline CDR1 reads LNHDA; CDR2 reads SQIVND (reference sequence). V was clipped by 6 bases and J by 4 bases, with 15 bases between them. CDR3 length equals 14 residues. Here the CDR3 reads CASRPRGGGTEAFF. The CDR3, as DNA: TGTGCCAGTAGACCCCGAGGAGGCGGCACTGAAGCTTTCTTT.

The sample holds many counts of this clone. DNA of the CDR3: TGTGCCAGCAGTAAGCCGACAGAATGGAACACTGAAGCTTTCTTT. Its protein product is CASSKPTEWNTEAFF. This sequence joins TRBV6-5 and TRBJ1-1; weak D call: TRBD1 (5 bases). V gave up 5 bases and J gave up 1 base, with 14 bases separating them. There are 15 residues in the CDR3. Germline CDR1 reads MNHEY; CDR2 reads SVGAGI.

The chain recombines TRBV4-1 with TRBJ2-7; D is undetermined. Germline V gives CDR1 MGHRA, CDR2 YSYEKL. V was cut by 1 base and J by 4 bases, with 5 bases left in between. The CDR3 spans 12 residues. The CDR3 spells CASSQGPYEQYF. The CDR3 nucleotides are TGCGCCAGCAGCCAAGGTCCGTACGAGCAGTACTTC.

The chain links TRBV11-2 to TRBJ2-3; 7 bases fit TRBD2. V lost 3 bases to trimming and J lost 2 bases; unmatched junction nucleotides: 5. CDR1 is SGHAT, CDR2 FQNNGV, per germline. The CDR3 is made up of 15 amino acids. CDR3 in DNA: TGTGCCAGCAGCTTTCTCCGGGGGGACACAGATACGCAGTATTTT. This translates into CASSFLRGDTDTQYF.

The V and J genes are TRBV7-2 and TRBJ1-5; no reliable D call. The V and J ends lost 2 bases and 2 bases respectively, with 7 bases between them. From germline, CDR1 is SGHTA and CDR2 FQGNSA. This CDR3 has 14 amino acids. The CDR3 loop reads CASSLRRGNQPQHF. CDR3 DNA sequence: TGTGCCAGCAGCTTAAGGAGGGGCAATCAGCCCCAGCATTTT.

CDR3 sequence (DNA): TGTGCCATCAGTAAGGGGAGGGACACTGAAGCTTTCTTT. It translates to CAISKGRDTEAFF. The V and J genes are TRBV10-3 and TRBJ1-1; a possible D gene is TRBD1 (5 bases). V dropped 5 bases and J dropped 3 bases, with 10 bases sitting between them. The CDR3 sequence is 13 residues long. Germline CDR1 reads ENHRY; CDR2 reads SYGVKD.

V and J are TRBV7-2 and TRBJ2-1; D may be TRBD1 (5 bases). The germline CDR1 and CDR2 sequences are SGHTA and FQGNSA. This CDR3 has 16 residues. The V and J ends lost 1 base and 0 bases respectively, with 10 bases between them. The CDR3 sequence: CASSLGAQGSYNEQFF. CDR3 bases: TGTGCCAGCAGCTTAGGTGCGCAGGGCTCCTACAATGAGCAGTTCTTC.

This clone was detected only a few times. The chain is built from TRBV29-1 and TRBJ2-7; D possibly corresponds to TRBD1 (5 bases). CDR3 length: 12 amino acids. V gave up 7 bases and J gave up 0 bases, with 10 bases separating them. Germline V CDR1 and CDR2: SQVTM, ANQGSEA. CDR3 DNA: TGCAGCGCGACAGCCAGCTCCTACGAGCAGTACTTC. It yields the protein CSATASSYEQYF.

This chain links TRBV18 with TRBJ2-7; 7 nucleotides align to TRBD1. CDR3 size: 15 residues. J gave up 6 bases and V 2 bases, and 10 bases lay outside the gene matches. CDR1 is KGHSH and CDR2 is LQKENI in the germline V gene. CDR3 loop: CASSPSPGQASEQYF. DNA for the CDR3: TGTGCCAGCTCACCATCTCCAGGACAGGCCTCCGAGCAGTACTTC.

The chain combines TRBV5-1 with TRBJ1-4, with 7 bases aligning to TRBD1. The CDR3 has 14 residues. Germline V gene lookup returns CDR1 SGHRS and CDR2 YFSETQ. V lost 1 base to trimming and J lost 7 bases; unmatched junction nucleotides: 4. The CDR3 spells CASSLSGGVEKLFF. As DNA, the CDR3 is TGCGCCAGCAGCTTGTCAGGGGGAGTTGAAAAACTGTTTTTT.

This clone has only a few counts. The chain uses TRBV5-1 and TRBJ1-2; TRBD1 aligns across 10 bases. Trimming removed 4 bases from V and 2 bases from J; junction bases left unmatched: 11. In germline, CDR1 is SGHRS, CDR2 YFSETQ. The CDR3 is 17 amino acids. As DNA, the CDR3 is TGCGCCAGCAGCGTTTCAGGTCGGACAGGGGGAAACTATGGCTACACCTTC. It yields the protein CASSVSGRTGGNYGYTF. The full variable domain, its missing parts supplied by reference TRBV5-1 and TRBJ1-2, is KAGVTQTPRYLIKTRGQQVTLSCSPISGHRSVSWYQQTPGQGLQFLFEYFSETQRNKGNFPGRFSGRQFSNSRSEMNVSTLELGDSALYLCASSVSGRTGGNYGYTFGSGTRLTVV.

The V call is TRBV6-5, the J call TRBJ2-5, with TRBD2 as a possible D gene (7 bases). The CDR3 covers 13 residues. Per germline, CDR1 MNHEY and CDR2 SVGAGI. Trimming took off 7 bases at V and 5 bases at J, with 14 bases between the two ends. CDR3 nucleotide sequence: TGTGCCAGCACCCAGGGAGGGGGGGAGACCCAGTACTTC. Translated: CASTQGGGETQYF.

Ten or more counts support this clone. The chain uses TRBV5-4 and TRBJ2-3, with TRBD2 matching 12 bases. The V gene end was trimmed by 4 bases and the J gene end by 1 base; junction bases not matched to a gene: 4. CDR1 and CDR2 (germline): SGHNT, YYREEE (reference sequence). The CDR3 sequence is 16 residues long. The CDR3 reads CASSKRLAGGTDTQYF. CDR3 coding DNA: TGTGCCAGCAGCAAGAGACTAGCGGGGGGCACAGATACGCAGTATTTT. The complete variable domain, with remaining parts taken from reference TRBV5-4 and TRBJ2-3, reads ETGVTQSPTHLIKTRGQQVTLRCSSQSGHNTVSWYQQALGQGPQFIFQYYREEENGRGNFPPRFSGLQFPNYSSELNVNALELDDSALYLCASSKRLAGGTDTQYFGPGTRLTVL.

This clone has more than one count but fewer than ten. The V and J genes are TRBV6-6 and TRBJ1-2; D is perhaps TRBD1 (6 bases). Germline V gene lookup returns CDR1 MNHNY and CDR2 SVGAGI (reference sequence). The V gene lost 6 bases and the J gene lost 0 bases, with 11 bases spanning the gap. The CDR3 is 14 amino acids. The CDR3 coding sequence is TGTGCCAGCAGCGCAGGACAGTCTAACTATGGCTACACCTTC. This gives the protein CASSAGQSNYGYTF.

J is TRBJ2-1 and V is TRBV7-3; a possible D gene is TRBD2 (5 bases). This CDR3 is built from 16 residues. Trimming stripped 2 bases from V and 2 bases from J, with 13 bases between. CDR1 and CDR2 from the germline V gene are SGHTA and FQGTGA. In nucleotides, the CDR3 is TGTGCCAGCAGCTTATCATCCGGGGTTACCTACAATGAGCAGTTCTTC. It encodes CASSLSSGVTYNEQFF.

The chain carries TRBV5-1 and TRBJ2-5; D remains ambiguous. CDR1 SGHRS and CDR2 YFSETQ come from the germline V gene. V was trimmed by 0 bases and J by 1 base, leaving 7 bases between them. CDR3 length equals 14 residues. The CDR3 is CASSLGQVQETQYF. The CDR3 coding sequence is TGCGCCAGCAGCTTGGGGCAAGTCCAAGAGACCCAGTACTTC. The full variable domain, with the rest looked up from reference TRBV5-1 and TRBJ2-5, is KAGVTQTPRYLIKTRGQQVTLSCSPISGHRSVSWYQQTPGQGLQFLFEYFSETQRNKGNFPGRFSGRQFSNSRSEMNVSTLELGDSALYLCASSLGQVQETQYFGPGTRLLVL.

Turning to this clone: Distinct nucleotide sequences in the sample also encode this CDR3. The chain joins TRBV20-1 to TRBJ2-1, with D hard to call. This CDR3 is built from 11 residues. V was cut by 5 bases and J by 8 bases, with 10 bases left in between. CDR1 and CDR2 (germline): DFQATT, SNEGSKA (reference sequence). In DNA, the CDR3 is TGCAGTGCTCGCTCGGGTCATGAGCAGTTCTTC. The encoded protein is CSARSGHEQFF.

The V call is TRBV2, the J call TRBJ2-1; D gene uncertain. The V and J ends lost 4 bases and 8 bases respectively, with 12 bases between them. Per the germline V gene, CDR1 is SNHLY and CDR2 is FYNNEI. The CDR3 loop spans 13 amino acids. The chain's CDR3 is CASSAFQVDEQFF. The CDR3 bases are TGTGCCAGCAGTGCCTTCCAGGTCGATGAGCAGTTCTTC.

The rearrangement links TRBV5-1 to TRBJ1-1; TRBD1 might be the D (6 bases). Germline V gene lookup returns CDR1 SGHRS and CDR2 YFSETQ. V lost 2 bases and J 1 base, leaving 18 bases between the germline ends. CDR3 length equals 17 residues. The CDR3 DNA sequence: TGCGCCAGCAGCTTAGGGGGATCGGACAGAAGGAACACTGAAGCTTTCTTT. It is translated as CASSLGGSDRRNTEAFF.

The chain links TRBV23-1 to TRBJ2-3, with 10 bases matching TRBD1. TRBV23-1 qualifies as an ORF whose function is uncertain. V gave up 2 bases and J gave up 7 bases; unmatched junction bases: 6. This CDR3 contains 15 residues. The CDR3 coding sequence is TGCGCCAGCAGTCAAAGGGGACAGGGGTTAAATACGCAGTATTTT. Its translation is CASSQRGQGLNTQYF.